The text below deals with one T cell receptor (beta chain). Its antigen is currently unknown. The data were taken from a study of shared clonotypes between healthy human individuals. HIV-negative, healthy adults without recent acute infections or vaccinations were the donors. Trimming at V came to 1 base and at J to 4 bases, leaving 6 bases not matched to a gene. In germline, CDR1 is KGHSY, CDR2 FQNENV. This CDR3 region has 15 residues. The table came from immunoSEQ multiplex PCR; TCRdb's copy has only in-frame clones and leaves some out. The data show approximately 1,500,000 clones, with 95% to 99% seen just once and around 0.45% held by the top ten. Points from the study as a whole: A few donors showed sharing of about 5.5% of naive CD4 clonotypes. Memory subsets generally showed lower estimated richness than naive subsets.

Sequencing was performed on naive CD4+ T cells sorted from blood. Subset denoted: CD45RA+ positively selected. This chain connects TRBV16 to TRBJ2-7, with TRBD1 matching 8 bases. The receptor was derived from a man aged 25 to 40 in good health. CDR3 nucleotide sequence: TGTGCCAGCAGCCAATACCTGGACAGGGATTACGAGCAGTACTTC. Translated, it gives CASSQYLDRDYEQYF.